This T cell receptor (beta chain) appears in the sequencing data of a study of OX40 agonist ivuxolimab in advanced cancers. Study-level information: Hepatocellular carcinoma, melanoma, renal cell or head and neck cancer was diagnosed in the dose-escalation patients. Partial responses were achieved by three patients, of whom one had hepatocellular carcinoma and two had cutaneous melanoma.

The table came from immunoSEQ multiplex PCR; TCRdb's copy has only in-frame clones and leaves some out. The sample lists about 48,000 clones, around 88% occurring once. The germline gives CDR1 MDHEN, CDR2 SYDVKM. The CDR3 loop spans 15 amino acids. V lost 5 bases to trimming and J lost 6 bases, with 17 bases between them. The gene calls are TRBV28 and TRBJ2-1; the D gene is possibly TRBD1 (5 bases). This TCR was sampled from an adult with an advanced solid tumor such as melanoma, head and neck, liver or kidney cancer. The source was CD4+ or CD8+ T cells sorted from blood, collected in a trial of the OX40 agonist ivuxolimab. CDR3 in amino acids: CASSLRQYTANEQFF. The CDR3 bases are TGTGCCAGCAGTCTCAGACAGTACACCGCCAATGAGCAGTTCTTC.